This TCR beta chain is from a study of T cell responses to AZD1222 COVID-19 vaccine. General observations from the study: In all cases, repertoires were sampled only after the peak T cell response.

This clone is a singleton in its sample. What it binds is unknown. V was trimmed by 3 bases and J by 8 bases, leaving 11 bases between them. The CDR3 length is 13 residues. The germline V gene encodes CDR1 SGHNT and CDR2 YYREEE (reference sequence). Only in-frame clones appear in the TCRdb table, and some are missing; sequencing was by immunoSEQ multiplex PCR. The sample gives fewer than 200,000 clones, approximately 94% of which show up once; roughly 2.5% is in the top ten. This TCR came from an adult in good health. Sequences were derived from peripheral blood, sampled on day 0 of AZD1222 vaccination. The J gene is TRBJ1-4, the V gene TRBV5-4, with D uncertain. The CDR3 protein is CASSSLIGEKLFF. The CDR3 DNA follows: TGTGCCAGCAGCTCCTTAATTGGGGAAAAACTGTTTTTT.